This T cell receptor beta chain was retrieved from a study of blood T cell repertoires in COVID-19. Whole-study context: COVID-19 samples collected from the United States, Italy and Spain covered acute and convalescent phases. The cDNA or gDNA used as material had been derived from T cells, B-cell-depleted T cells, or PBMCs.

V lost 3 bases and J 0 bases, leaving 9 bases between the germline ends. Germline V lookup: CDR1 SEHNR, CDR2 FQNEAQ (reference sequence). The CDR3 sequence is 16 residues long. Original handling: For nucleated cells, counts were estimated from reference gene primer amplification. Using immunoSEQ multiplex PCR, the repertoire was profiled, and TCRdb retains in-frame clones only, with some absent. V, J and clone size are those of that table, while D and trimming were read from the DNA. The sample contains about 160,000 clones, more than 70% of which appear only once. Sequencing was done on a sample of peripheral blood. This sequence was found in a woman of 80 years or more with active or convalescent COVID-19. The chain carries TRBV7-9 and TRBJ2-6; D is undetermined. CDR3 amino acids: CASSFDGYSGANVLTF. The DNA for the CDR3 is TGTGCCAGCAGCTTCGACGGGTACTCTGGGGCCAACGTCCTGACTTTC.